Detailed here is one TCR beta chain. Its antigen is still unknown. Base qualities were left out, and no much larger clone turns up one base away. This entry comes from a study of cytomegalovirus exposure and HLA in healthy donors (dated by TCRdb to about 2017). With regard to the full study: In an earlier analysis of roughly 590 of the donors, less than 350 Gb of sequence data and 90 million to 120 million unique TCR beta sequences from some 170 million T cells were reported. Genome-wide SNP genotypes for about 60% of the roughly 670 donors were used in a later genetic analysis, which treated that subset as a discovery cohort. An earlier analysis of 587 of the donors applied high-throughput TCR beta sequencing to assess whether each TCR beta V gene segment acted as functional or pseudogenic. A later analysis re-analyzed previously published TCR beta repertoires from roughly 690 donors and added high-resolution HLA genotyping to study TCR occurrence patterns. Roughly 5 DR-DQ haplotypes were handled as single units for association and clustering, since linkage in the cohort was strong. About 330 gigabases of sequencing data and 91 million or so unique TCR sequences made up an early release that covered several hundred HLA-typed donors. Of the 300 to 450 genotyped donors, about 80% fell in the genetic ancestry cluster associated with self-reported Caucasian donors. The number of typed donors differed by locus: 629-630 for A, B, C, DRB1 and DQB1; 500 to 550 for DQA1; roughly 600 for DPA1; and roughly 470 for DPB1. All discovery cohort repertoires had been generated using a single sequencing platform. Class I and class II HLA loci were covered by the typing at four-digit resolution. Rather than using new phenotypic data, the later analysis identified candidate immune exposures from TCR beta sequences and from how often those sequences occurred across donors. Among roughly 400 genotyped donors of the cohort, an average of around 250,000 unique TCR beta nucleotide sequences was sequenced per donor, of which approximately 19% were non-productive. In addition to the first cohort of approximately 670 subjects, a separate validation cohort of approximately 110 different subjects was used. Using immunosequencing, the study profiled T cell repertoires from 550 to 750 subjects and related those repertoires to cytomegalovirus serostatus. The study aimed to test whether signatures of past pathogen exposure could be identified by cataloging public T cell receptors. Alongside the repertoire data, information on donor age, sex, ethnicity and CMV serostatus was compiled. The study combined high-throughput TCR immunosequencing, statistical association of individual TCRs with disease status, and machine learning to predict cytomegalovirus infection status. On the study overall, not on this receptor specifically: The sequencing pipeline was judged likely to have produced a cluster of highly shared sequence variants as a technical artifact. In vitro tests confirmed that a few of the cytomegalovirus-associated TCR beta chains recognize cytomegalovirus antigens. A further reported finding was that TCR beta sequences accurately predicted the HLA-A and HLA-B alleles for most subjects in the first cohort. Several of the top co-occurrence clusters appeared to be linked to parvovirus B19, influenza, CMV and Epstein-Barr virus, according to a later analysis. CMV serostatus was the only immune exposure information available for the cohort. Because HLA typing was unavailable for some donors at each locus, only the typed subset was used in association tests. In a later analysis, 16,951 TCR beta sequences were associated with specific HLA alleles at a false discovery rate of 0.05. The authors suggested that the approach could potentially be generalized to other disease states and immunological phenotypes. In a later analysis, TCR association rates were found to vary across HLA loci, with the most associated TCRs seen for DRB1 alleles and the fewest for HLA-C alleles. Cytomegalovirus status was reported to be diagnosed by the classifier with high specificity and sensitivity in both the original and validation cohorts. Most TCR sequences were seen in very few donors, while some public TCRs were found in many individuals. Because the 87-base-pair reads could not distinguish some IMGT-functional V segments, including TRBV6-2 and TRBV6-3, those segments were excluded. In an earlier analysis of some 500 of the donors, most TCR beta V segments were observed in productive rearrangements about 90% or about 30% of the time, broadly matching IMGT annotations. In this cohort, only TCR beta chains were sequenced, and detectable features were limited by the absence of alpha or paired-chain data. An association between a missense DCLRE1C variant and V-gene and J-gene trimming of TCR beta chains was found in a later genetic analysis and replicated in an independent cohort. A later analysis found that HLA-associated TCR beta chains were more clonally expanded and had lower generation probabilities than equally common non-associated chains. The presence/absence analyses assumed that sequencing depth was roughly uniform across donors, and that assumption may not be true. In the study, roughly 160 TCR beta chains were listed as associated with cytomegalovirus. Correlated functional status among segregating V segments might be attributable to linkage disequilibrium, but an unknown experimental factor could not be ruled out. Most CMV-associated TCR beta chains appeared to be HLA-restricted in a later analysis, and the HLA associations seemed to be driven largely by CMV exposure. In a later genetic analysis, fewer N-insertions in productive TCRs were reported among donors in an Asian-associated ancestry cluster than the roughly 640-donor mean. Strong co-occurrence of HLA alleles, especially DR and DQ, made assigning TCR associations to individual alleles difficult. The earlier analysis of 587 of the donors excluded 15 to 20 rarely observed V segments, including chromosome 9 orphons, because counts were too low.

The germline V gene gives CDR1 as SGHRS and CDR2 as YFSETQ. The CDR3 spans 14 residues, from the cysteine through the phenylalanine. Just the 42-base CDR3 DNA is kept, in frame starting at base 1. V is cut by 0 bases and J by 7 bases, and the space between the germline ends is 13 bases. Preparation of the library involved the immunoSEQ multiplex PCR assay. A mixture of 60 forward primers for TCR Vbeta segments and 13 reverse primers for TCR Jbeta segments was used in the multiplex PCR. Amplification of the CDR3 region of rearranged TCR beta genes was performed with a multiplex PCR assay on genomic DNA. The amplified TCR beta libraries were sequenced on the Illumina HiSeq System as 87-base-pair reads. Turning to the authors' computational methods: In a later analysis, around 80 million unique TCR beta chains were counted across the roughly 700 repertoires, and approximately 11 million of these chains were shared by at least two donors. A nearest-neighbor algorithm error-corrected the raw reads and collapsed the reads into unique sequences, merging closely related sequences to remove PCR and sequencing errors. CDR3 sequences were aligned to IMGT reference sequences to assign V, D and J gene segments. For a sequence to be retained, a match of at least six nucleotides to both a V gene segment and a J gene segment was required. Rearrangements were classified as productive when the CDR3 lacked stop codons and remained in frame with V and J, and all other rearrangements were classified as non-productive. Following IMGT convention, CDR3 was defined as the stretch from the second conserved V-encoded cysteine to the conserved J-encoded phenylalanine. The earlier analysis of a few hundred of the donors excluded any sequence lacking an unambiguous match to a single V gene segment. In an earlier analysis of 500 to 750 of the donors, V segments were called functional above 56.7% productive rearrangements and were called segregating when the between-donor standard deviation exceeded 5%. A statistical classification framework was built to diagnose cytomegalovirus status from the catalog of TCR beta chain sequences. In a later analysis, V and J genes were assigned by comparing TCR nucleotide sequences against IMGT/GENE-DB human TR gene sequences. The TCRdist pipeline was used in a later analysis to assign CDR3 sequences and most-parsimonious VDJ recombination scenarios. In a later analysis, each TCR beta chain was defined by its CDR3 amino acid sequence together with its V-gene family, and reads lacking a unique V-gene family were excluded. To address suspected cross-contamination and a sequencing artifact, a later analysis removed 592 highly shared, low-generation-probability nucleotide sequences. In a later analysis, a clonal expansion index was calculated for each public chain from normalized within-repertoire ranks of inferred template counts. Generation probabilities in a later analysis came from a VDJ recombination model fitted to out-of-frame rearrangements, and those results were checked against IGoR. Hypergeometric tests were used in a later analysis to score TCR-TCR, TCR-HLA and TCR-CMV co-occurrence, with a repertoire-size bias correction applied to the TCR pairs. A later analysis estimated false discovery rates by permuting HLA or CMV assignments 20 times. A later analysis grouped co-occurring TCRs with DBSCAN, adding TCRdist sequence similarity when clustering within HLA-allele-positive subsets. Co-occurrence clustering excluded repertoires with fewer than 30,000 or more than 120,000 public chains, plus five with anomalous nucleotide sharing. TCRdb obtained this table from immuneACCESS and retained in-frame rearrangements with V and J assigned. These tables miss some clones; where compared with another copy, unresolved V genes account for less than half of the shortfall, and the remainder is unexplained. V, J and clone size reflect that table, while D and trimming were determined from the DNA. This sample is represented by more than 150,000 clones; around 72% of them were singletons. The top ten clonotypes cover 7% of the sample.

The cohort comprised approximately 700 healthy bone marrow donors. At the time of sampling, all cohort members were nominally healthy, though unrecorded immune exposures were likely present. The donor tested CMV seropositive, placing the donor among the 289 seropositive members of the cohort. Each donor provided a peripheral blood sample, and peripheral blood mononuclear cells were used for TCR beta sequencing. The Qiagen DNeasy Blood Extraction Kit was used to extract genomic DNA from the blood cell samples. The specimen sequenced was PBMCs. The chain was built from TRBV5-1 and TRBJ1-1, with the D gene not confidently named. The sequence came from a woman aged 40 to 55 in good health and CMV-seropositive. The CDR3 sequence is CASSLGADKHEAFF. Here is the DNA: TGCGCCAGCAGCTTGGGGGCAGACAAACATGAAGCTTTCTTT.